Listed below are T cell receptor beta chains from one sample, sequenced in a study of CD4 T cells in relation to SARS-CoV-2 and coronaviruses. Sequenced by immunoSEQ multiplex PCR; TCRdb stores in-frame clones only, minus some. The profile covers 15,000 to 25,000 clones, with approximately 82% appearing a single time and about 10% taken by the ten largest. No antigens are known for them. The sample comprised CD4+ T cells from PBMCs, cultured in vitro. Receptors originate from a human donor in good health. The CDR3 runs from the conserved cysteine through the conserved F or W. The D gene is left open where the match is weak. The size entry is marked missing in some rows and otherwise reads once, few, many or a size class.

TRBV9	few	TRBJ1-6	-	CASSVEGSGNSPLHF	TGTGCCAGCAGCGTAGAAGGTTCGGGGAATTCACCCCTCCACTTT
TRBV5-1	-	TRBJ1-5	-	CASSLAGTSNQPQHF	TGCGCCAGCAGCTTAGCAGGGACTAGCAATCAGCCCCAGCATTTT
TRBV18	-	TRBJ1-4	TRBD1	CASSLSTGDNEKLFF	TGTGCCAGCTCACTCTCGACAGGGGATAATGAAAAACTGTTTTTT
TRBV19	-	TRBJ2-3	-	CASTVDSGGTDTQYF	TGTGCCAGTACCGTTGACTCCGGAGGCACAGATACGCAGTATTTT
TRBV14	-	TRBJ1-6	TRBD1	CASSQGQGSSPLHF	TGTGCCAGCAGCCAAGGACAGGGAAGTTCACCCCTCCACTTT
TRBV27	-	TRBJ2-1	TRBD2	CASSSWTSRDEQFF	TGTGCCAGCAGTTCATGGACTAGTCGAGATGAGCAGTTCTTC
TRBV4-1	-	TRBJ2-2	-	CASSQEDLLLNTGELFF	TGCGCCAGCAGCCAAGAAGACCTCCTCCTGAACACCGGGGAGCTGTTTTTT
TRBV19	once	TRBJ2-5	TRBD1	CASSRLPGQGAGGETQYF	TGTGCCAGTAGTCGACTACCGGGACAGGGGGCTGGTGGAGAGACCCAGTACTTC
TRBV3-1/TRBV3-2	-	TRBJ1-2	-	CASSQGGHGYTF	TGTGCCAGCAGCCAAGGAGGCCATGGCTACACCTTC
TRBV18	-	TRBJ2-7	TRBD1	CASSGGTGNPYEQYF	TGTGCCAGCTCCGGGGGGACAGGGAACCCCTACGAGCAGTACTTC